Below, 32 T cell receptor beta chains from the same sample are listed, as sequenced in a study of T cell repertoires in aging, cancer and after chemotherapy (dated by TCRdb to the late 2010s). TCRdb shows the sequencer as Illumina MiSeq. Rearranged TRB sequences spanning V, D and J segments were amplified by multiplex touch-down PCR using a mixed TRB-A/B primer pool. Through fastp at Q25 and MiXCR, TCRdb rebuilt clones from the public reads, retaining in-frame beta chains. One record per CDR3 amino acid sequence lists the most common genes and DNA. The sample has roughly 3,100 distinct CDR3 sequences on record, over 25% of them singletons. The ten largest clonotypes hold around 8.9% of the sample. Instead of sorted cells or RNA, genomic DNA extracted from peripheral blood served as the source for amplifying TCR beta rearrangements. Source material: blood. The receptor source for this set is a human donor with a solid tumor.

This clonotype is deemed medium-sized. The chain carries TRBV5-4 and TRBJ2-2; 9 nucleotides agree with TRBD2. The CDR3 is 16 residues long. Germline V gene lookup returns CDR1 SGHNT and CDR2 YYREEE (reference sequence). V shed 2 bases and J 5 bases; nucleotides not matched to a gene: 7. CDR3 region: CASSFDSGSLTGELFF. The CDR3 DNA follows: TGTGCCAGCAGCTTCGATAGCGGGAGTTTAACCGGGGAGCTGTTTTTT.

By its share, this clonotype is medium-sized (0.01 to 0.1%). CDR3 in amino acids: CASSIPGLPQPQHF. CDR3 in DNA: TGTGCCAGTAGTATTCCGGGACTCCCCCAGCCCCAGCATTTT. The J gene is TRBJ1-5, the V gene TRBV19; maybe TRBD1 (5 bases). Germline V gene lookup returns CDR1 LNHDA and CDR2 SQIVND (reference sequence). The V end lost 3 bases, the J end lost 7 bases, and 13 bases lay between the germline ends. The CDR3 length is 14 residues.

J is TRBJ2-1 and V is TRBV20-1; 10 bases align to TRBD2. V was clipped by 5 bases and J by 3 bases; unmatched bases: 4. Germline CDR1 and CDR2: DFQATT and SNEGSKA (reference sequence). This CDR3 spans 14 amino acids. Here the CDR3 reads CSAVSGRGYNEQFF. The CDR3, as DNA: TGCAGTGCTGTAAGCGGGAGGGGCTACAATGAGCAGTTCTTC.

Sample share makes this clonotype medium-sized (0.01 to 0.1%). This chain links TRBV6-5 with TRBJ1-3; no clear D. Germline V gene sequence: CDR1 MNHEY, CDR2 SVGAGI. Trimming took off 2 bases at V and 8 bases at J, with 10 bases between the two ends. This CDR3 comprises 13 residues. CDR3 region: CASSYNSRDTIYF. The DNA for the CDR3 is TGTGCCAGCAGTTACAACAGTAGAGACACCATATATTTT.

This clonotype is categorized as large. CDR3 sequence reads: CSVQQGAPTEAFF. CDR3 bases: TGCAGCGTTCAGCAGGGGGCGCCGACTGAAGCTTTCTTT. The chain joins TRBV29-1 to TRBJ1-1; 8 bases line up with TRBD1. The CDR3 consists of 13 residues. The V gene end was trimmed by 5 bases and the J gene end by 5 bases; junction bases not matched to a gene: 7. Germline V CDR1 and CDR2: SQVTM, ANQGSEA.

By share, this clonotype ranks as medium-sized. The rearrangement joins TRBV19 to TRBJ2-5; tentative D call: TRBD1 (6 bases). This CDR3 contains 13 residues. Germline lookup yields CDR1 LNHDA and CDR2 SQIVND (reference sequence). V lost 6 bases to trimming and J lost 5 bases, with 13 bases between them. The DNA for the CDR3 is TGTGCCAGTAGAAGGGACATTTTTGAGACCCAGTACTTC. Protein: CASRRDIFETQYF. Combining the CDR3 with reference TRBV19 and TRBJ2-5 gives the whole variable domain DGGITQSPKYLFRKEGQNVTLSCEQNLNHDAMYWYRQDPGQGLRLIYYSQIVNDFQKGDIAEGYSVSREKKESFPLTVTSAQKNPTAFYLCASRRDIFETQYFGPGTRLLVL.

This clonotype is deemed medium-sized (0.01 to 0.1%). The chain recombines TRBV30 with TRBJ2-3; a weak D match, TRBD1 (8 bases). Germline CDR1 and CDR2: GTSNPN and SVGIG (reference sequence). The V and J ends lost 3 bases and 5 bases respectively, with 18 bases between them. The CDR3 has 15 amino acids. The CDR3 nucleotides are TGTGCCTGGAGGGATAACAGGGGGGGGGGAGATACGCAGTATTTT. As protein: CAWRDNRGGGDTQYF.

By share, this clonotype counts as medium-sized. V and J are TRBV19 and TRBJ1-5; D not resolved. From germline, CDR1 is LNHDA and CDR2 SQIVND (reference sequence). V was shortened by 11 bases and J by 3 bases, with 23 bases between the two germline ends. This CDR3 comprises 16 residues. The CDR3 loop is CASSRGADWDNQPQHF. The DNA for the CDR3 is TGTGCCTCTAGCCGGGGAGCGGATTGGGACAATCAGCCCCAGCATTTT.

In this sample, this clonotype is large. This chain connects TRBV19 to TRBJ2-5; 8 bases fit TRBD1. The CDR3 extends over 16 amino acids. Per germline, CDR1 LNHDA and CDR2 SQIVND (reference sequence). V gave up 6 bases and J gave up 5 bases; unmatched junction bases: 14. For the CDR3, the DNA is TGTGCCAGTAGACAAGTGGGGGACAGGCCCTCGGAGACCCAGTACTTC. Its translation is CASRQVGDRPSETQYF.

This clonotype was counted only a few times. The chain has TRBV15 and TRBJ2-2; TRBD2 is a possible D gene (6 bases). This CDR3 has 18 residues. Germline CDR1 reads LNHNV; CDR2 reads YYDKDF (reference sequence). V was trimmed by 0 bases and J by 1 base, leaving 15 bases between them. CDR3 amino acids: CATSRDLRNSGNTGELFF. CDR3 in DNA: TGTGCCACCAGCAGAGATCTTCGGAATAGCGGGAACACCGGGGAGCTGTTTTTT.

This clonotype was detected only a few times. The rearrangement uses TRBV28 and TRBJ2-7, with no clear D. There are 12 residues in the CDR3. V lost 5 bases to trimming and J lost 2 bases, with 7 bases between them. Germline CDR1 is MDHEN and CDR2 is SYDVKM. For the CDR3, the DNA is TGTGCCAGCAGTGTTCAGACCTACGAGCAGTACTTC. As protein: CASSVQTYEQYF.

The table lists this clonotype with a few counts. The chain recombines TRBV7-6 with TRBJ1-3; 8 nucleotides line up with TRBD1. The CDR3 extends over 15 amino acids. J lost 1 base, V lost 5 bases, and 4 bases had no gene match. Germline CDR1 is SGHVS and CDR2 is FNYEAQ. CDR3 loop: CASSQGQGSGNTIYF. As DNA, the CDR3 is TGTGCCAGCAGCCAAGGACAGGGTTCTGGAAACACCATATATTTT.

This clonotype is medium-sized in the sample. This chain joins TRBV12-3 or TRBV12-4 and TRBJ1-2, with a possible D match to TRBD1 (6 bases). The CDR3 is 11 residues long. V lost 8 bases to trimming and J lost 4 bases, with 8 bases between them. CDR3 DNA sequence: TGTGCCAGCGGACAGTCCTATGGCTACACCTTC. Its protein is CASGQSYGYTF.

This clonotype was detected only once. The V and J genes are TRBV30 and TRBJ1-6; a possible D gene is TRBD1 (5 bases). CDR3 size: 17 residues. CDR1 and CDR2 (germline): GTSNPN, SVGIG (reference sequence). Trimming took 5 bases from V and 5 from J, leaving 22 bases between them. CDR3 DNA sequence: TGTGCCTGGGGGCTTACCGGGACCGCAATTAATAATTCACCCCTCCACTTT. This codes for CAWGLTGTAINNSPLHF.

This clonotype is medium-sized. This rearrangement joins TRBV19 to TRBJ2-1, with 8 bases identical to TRBD2. J gave up 6 bases and V 2 bases, and 6 bases lay outside the gene matches. Germline CDR1 and CDR2: LNHDA and SQIVND (reference sequence). The CDR3 covers 15 residues. CDR3 in DNA: TGTGCCAGTAGTATAACCGCCGCGGGGGGCAATGAGCAGTTCTTC. Encoded protein: CASSITAAGGNEQFF.

This clonotype is categorized as large. The chain carries TRBV29-1 and TRBJ1-2; D is perhaps TRBD1 (5 bases). V was shortened by 7 bases and J by 5 bases, with 17 bases between the two germline ends. The CDR3 has 13 amino acids. Germline loops: CDR1 SQVTM, CDR2 ANQGSEA. The DNA of the CDR3 is TGCAGCGCCTCGATAGGGGAGCGGTATGGCTACACCTTC. Protein: CSASIGERYGYTF.

This clonotype is medium-sized (0.01 to 0.1%) in the sample. The chain has TRBV7-6 and TRBJ2-2; 13 bases agree with TRBD2. The CDR3 contains 15 residues. Germline CDR1 reads SGHVS; CDR2 reads FNYEAQ. V shed 3 bases, J shed 5 bases, and the junction held 0 bases outside the gene matches. CDR3 nucleotide sequence: TGTGCCAGCAGCTTGACTAGCGGGGGGACCGGGGAGCTGTTTTTT. Its protein product is CASSLTSGGTGELFF. Full variable domain (outside the CDR3, taken from reference TRBV7-6 and TRBJ2-2): GAGVSQSPRYKVTKRGQDVALRCDPISGHVSLYWYRQALGQGPEFLTYFNYEAQQDKSGLPNDRFSAERPEGSISTLTIQRTEQRDSAMYRCASSLTSGGTGELFFGEGSRLTVL.

This clonotype is deemed medium-sized. The chain is built from TRBV6-2 or TRBV6-3 and TRBJ2-2; D is unclear. This CDR3 is built from 13 residues. CDR1 is MNHEY, CDR2 SVGEGT, per germline. Trimming shortened V by 7 bases and J by 5 bases, and 11 bases separated the two germline ends. The chain's CDR3 is CASILRRTGELFF. CDR3 nucleotide sequence: TGTGCCAGCATCTTACGAAGAACCGGGGAGCTGTTTTTT.

The chain has TRBV6-5 and TRBJ1-3, with 8 positions matching TRBD1. The germline V gene has CDR1 MNHEY and CDR2 SVGAGI. The CDR3 is 16 amino acids. V lost 5 bases to trimming and J lost 2 bases; unmatched junction nucleotides: 8. CDR3 bases: TGTGCCAGCAGTCCCCCCCCGACAGGGGCTGGAAACACCATATATTTT. Translating gives CASSPPPTGAGNTIYF.

The genes are TRBV6-5 and TRBJ1-1; D uncertain. The CDR3 consists of 15 residues. From germline, CDR1 is MNHEY and CDR2 SVGAGI. V lost 10 bases, J lost 1 base, and 19 bases lay in between. Here the CDR3 reads CAISREVEGNTEAFF. CDR3 bases: TGTGCCATCAGCCGAGAGGTTGAGGGGAACACTGAAGCTTTCTTT.

This clonotype was seen more than once but under ten times. This sequence joins TRBV7-4 and TRBJ2-1; D is unresolved. There are 13 residues in the CDR3. V dropped 0 bases and J dropped 8 bases, with 8 bases sitting between them. Germline CDR1 is SGHVT and CDR2 is SQSDAQ. This chain's CDR3 is CASSLASRDEQFF. CDR3 DNA sequence: TGTGCCAGCAGCTTAGCGTCCCGGGATGAGCAGTTCTTC.

In its sample, this clonotype is large. V gene TRBV29-1 combines with J gene TRBJ2-3, with a weak D call TRBD1 (5 bases). Germline V gene data show CDR1 as SQVTM and CDR2 as ANQGSEA. The CDR3 sequence is 15 residues long. The V end was cut by 6 bases, the J end by 0 bases, with 16 bases between. CDR3 protein: CSVVSTQGSTDTQYF. CDR3 coding DNA: TGCAGCGTAGTATCAACGCAGGGTAGCACAGATACGCAGTATTTT.

The chain couples TRBV10-3 to TRBJ1-4; 9 bases map to TRBD1. Germline CDR1 and CDR2: ENHRY and SYGVKD. V trimming: 3 bases; J trimming: 5 bases; junction bases outside the gene matches: 10. This CDR3 region has 17 residues. The CDR3 DNA is TGTGCCATCAGTGATAGTGGGGGGACAGGGTACAATGAAAAACTGTTTTTT. It is translated as CAISDSGGTGYNEKLFF.

This clonotype is large by share. The V call is TRBV19, the J call TRBJ2-2; tentative D call: TRBD2 (5 bases). CDR1 and CDR2 (germline): LNHDA, SQIVND (reference sequence). V was shortened by 5 bases and J by 7 bases, with 17 bases between the two germline ends. The CDR3 has 15 amino acids. The CDR3 is CASSESRGRVGELFF. Here the CDR3 DNA reads TGTGCCAGTAGTGAGAGTCGTGGGCGGGTCGGGGAGCTGTTTTTT.

This clonotype is medium-sized by share. The chain uses TRBV27 and TRBJ1-1; no clear D gene. This CDR3 has 13 residues. Trimming removed 3 bases from V and 1 base from J, with 6 bases in between. Germline V gene lookup returns CDR1 MNHEY and CDR2 SMNVEV (reference sequence). CDR3 amino acids: CASSLSRNTEAFF. Written as DNA, the CDR3 is TGTGCCAGCAGTTTGAGCCGGAACACTGAAGCTTTCTTT.

In this sample, this clonotype is medium-sized. J is TRBJ1-5 and V is TRBV6-5, with TRBD1 matching 10 bases. V dropped 6 bases and J dropped 6; count of bases not matched to a gene: 8. From germline, CDR1 is MNHEY and CDR2 SVGAGI. The CDR3 is made up of 15 amino acids. CDR3 DNA: TGTGCCAGCAGCCGCGGGACAGGGGAGGGTCAGCCCCAGCATTTT. Its protein product is CASSRGTGEGQPQHF.

J is TRBJ1-4 and V is TRBV20-1; TRBD1 might be the D (5 bases). CDR1 is DFQATT, CDR2 SNEGSKA, per germline (reference sequence). The CDR3 totals 14 residues. The V end lost 2 bases, the J end lost 8 bases, and 15 bases lay between the germline ends. The DNA for the CDR3 is TGCAGTGCTAGACTCGTCCAGGGCGCGGAAAAACTGTTTTTT. Residues: CSARLVQGAEKLFF.

V and J are TRBV5-1 and TRBJ2-7, with 8 bases lining up with TRBD1. The trim removed 1 base at V and 0 bases at J, leaving 3 bases unmatched. This CDR3 contains 15 residues. Germline V gene data show CDR1 as SGHRS and CDR2 as YFSETQ. The CDR3: CASSLTGGSSYEQYF. Here the CDR3 DNA reads TGCGCCAGCAGCTTGACAGGGGGAAGCTCCTACGAGCAGTACTTC.

This clonotype is medium-sized in the sample. The chain links TRBV6-5 to TRBJ1-1, with 9 bases matching TRBD1. Germline assignment: CDR1 MNHEY and CDR2 SVGAGI. The length of the CDR3 is 17 residues. The trim removed 0 bases at V and 0 bases at J, leaving 5 bases unmatched. The CDR3 nucleotides read TGTGCCAGCAGTTACTCATACAGGGGGCCCGTGAACACTGAAGCTTTCTTT. This sequence encodes CASSYSYRGPVNTEAFF.

This chain uses TRBV14 with TRBJ2-1, with 8 nucleotides matching TRBD2. Trimming removed 0 bases from V and 1 base from J; junction bases left unmatched: 5. Germline V gene data show CDR1 as SGHDN and CDR2 as FVKESK. The CDR3 spans 17 residues. The CDR3 DNA follows: TGTGCCAGCAGCCAAGATCAGCGGGGGTGGTCCTACAATGAGCAGTTCTTC. Encoded protein: CASSQDQRGWSYNEQFF.

This clonotype counts as hyperexpanded. CDR3 bases: TGCAGCGTTGTCACAATTGAGACCCAGTACTTC. This sequence encodes CSVVTIETQYF. The chain links TRBV29-1 to TRBJ2-5, with D unresolved. V gave up 4 bases and J gave up 5 bases, with 8 bases separating them. CDR3 length equals 11 residues. Germline assignment: CDR1 SQVTM and CDR2 ANQGSEA.

The gene calls are TRBV6-5 and TRBJ2-2; D is perhaps TRBD1 (6 bases). Germline CDR1 and CDR2: MNHEY and SVGAGI. The CDR3 contains 14 residues. V lost 5 bases and J 0 bases, leaving 7 bases between the germline ends. This CDR3 reads CASSRTANTGELFF. The CDR3, as DNA: TGTGCCAGCAGTCGGACAGCGAACACCGGGGAGCTGTTTTTT.